This TCR beta chain emerged from a study of blood T cell repertoires in COVID-19. To note about this clone: The germline gene is not matched at one end of the junction; a read error may be the cause.

CDR3 size: 14 residues. Germline V gene sequence: CDR1 LGHDT, CDR2 YNNKEL (reference sequence). Assay used: immunoSEQ multiplex PCR; TCRdb lists only in-frame clones, some missing. The sample holds approximately 68,000 clones; 65% to 90% are singletons and the top ten take about a tenth. The sequence was collected from an older man with active or convalescent COVID-19. The sequenced material came from peripheral blood. J is TRBJ2-3 and V is TRBV3-1 (or the pseudogene TRBV3-2); 16 nucleotides match TRBD2. The CDR3 is CASSQGLAGGPVHF. The CDR3 DNA sequence: TGTGCCAGCAGCCAGGGACTAGCGGGAGGGCCGGTACATTTT.